This T cell receptor (beta chain) was found in a study of cytomegalovirus exposure and HLA in healthy donors. Study-level findings and limits: Confirmation in vitro established that a few CMV-associated chains were specific for CMV antigens. A later analysis linked a missense DCLRE1C variant to TCR beta V- and J-gene trimming.

In the case of this clone: Its antigen is not known.

The PCR made use of 60 Vbeta and 13 Jbeta primers. Profiling relied on immunoSEQ multiplex PCR, and the TCRdb table lists in-frame clones only, not all of them. The sample includes more than 100,000 clones, around 69% of them seen just once. The CDR3 length is 14 residues. V gave up 5 bases and J gave up 2 bases; unmatched junction bases: 6. Germline-derived CDR1 and CDR2 are SGHRS and YFSETQ. Each donor's status was that of a healthy bone marrow donor. The receptor was isolated from a woman aged 40-49 years in good health and CMV-seropositive. The source material was PBMCs. V is TRBV5-1 and J is TRBJ1-2; TRBD1 aligns across 7 bases. The CDR3 DNA sequence: TGCGCCAGCAGTCAGTCACAGGGGAACTATGGCTACACCTTC. Its translation: CASSQSQGNYGYTF.